The 25 T cell receptor beta chains reported below all come from one sample, sequenced in a study of OX40 agonist ivuxolimab in advanced cancers. This table comes from immunoSEQ multiplex PCR, and its TCRdb copy is limited to in-frame clones, with some not included. This sample has around 86,000 clones, with about 80% found just once. The specimen comprised CD4+ or CD8+ T cells sorted from blood, sampled in a trial of the OX40 agonist ivuxolimab. Receptor source: an adult with an advanced solid tumor such as melanoma, head and neck, liver or kidney cancer.

The J gene is TRBJ1-1, the V gene TRBV11-2; 7 bases are shared with TRBD1. V was clipped by 5 bases and J by 4 bases; unmatched bases: 4. The CDR3 is 13 residues long. Germline V gene data show CDR1 as SGHAT and CDR2 as FQNNGV. The CDR3 sequence is CASSARQGTEAFF. The CDR3 DNA reads as TGTGCCAGCAGCGCCCGACAGGGCACTGAAGCTTTCTTT.

The chain carries TRBV28 and TRBJ1-2; D ambiguous. Trimming cost V 2 bases and J 8 bases, with 24 bases left between them. Looked up from germline, CDR1 is MDHEN and CDR2 is SYDVKM. The CDR3 length is 17 residues. DNA for the CDR3: TGTGCCAGCAGTTTAGCTTTGGGTGGGCAGATACTATGGGGCTACACCTTC. Amino acid sequence: CASSLALGGQILWGYTF.

This chain links TRBV19 with TRBJ2-1; 13 bases align to TRBD2. J gave up 7 bases and V 9 bases, and 12 bases lay outside the gene matches. The CDR3 spans 16 residues. CDR1 is LNHDA, CDR2 SQIVND, per germline (reference sequence). CDR3 sequence (DNA): TGTGCCAGCCAGGACATTTGGACTAGCGGGGGTAATGAGCAGTTCTTC. The encoded protein is CASQDIWTSGGNEQFF.

The rearrangement joins TRBV4-3 to TRBJ1-1, with 7 bases lining up with TRBD1. This CDR3 region has 13 residues. The ends lost 3 bases at V and 4 bases at J; junction bases unmatched: 2. CDR1 is LGHNA, CDR2 YSLEER, per germline. This chain's CDR3 is CASSHQGGTEAFF. The CDR3 DNA follows: TGCGCCAGCAGCCATCAGGGGGGCACTGAAGCTTTCTTT.

The V gene is TRBV4-3, the J gene TRBJ2-5; D is perhaps TRBD2 (5 bases). The CDR3 runs 13 residues. Trimming removed 8 bases at V and 1 base at J, with 11 bases between. The V gene's germline CDR1 is LGHNA and CDR2 YSLEER. The CDR3 region has the DNA TGCGCCAGCTCCCGACGGGGCCAAGAGACCCAGTACTTC. As protein: CASSRRGQETQYF.

In its sample, this clone ranks as medium-sized. The chain employs TRBV7-8 and TRBJ1-6, with 8 bases that match TRBD1. This CDR3 spans 14 amino acids. Germline CDR1 SGHVS, CDR2 FQNEAQ. V trimming: 6 bases; J trimming: 7 bases; junction bases outside the gene matches: 5. The DNA of the CDR3 is TGTGCCAGCAGGTACCGGGACAGGAATTCACCCCTCCACTTT. Its protein is CASRYRDRNSPLHF.

V is TRBV7-9 and J is TRBJ2-2, with 7 nucleotides matching TRBD1. V dropped 5 bases and J dropped 0; count of bases not matched to a gene: 3. The CDR3 length is 15 residues. Germline CDR1 reads SEHNR; CDR2 reads FQNEAQ (reference sequence). CDR3: CASSPGQANTGELFF. CDR3 bases: TGTGCCAGCAGCCCCGGACAGGCGAACACCGGGGAGCTGTTTTTT.

This chain connects TRBV27 to TRBJ1-4, with D perhaps matching TRBD1 (5 bases). Germline CDR1 and CDR2: MNHEY and SMNVEV (reference sequence). The V gene lost 6 bases and the J gene lost 6 bases, with 11 bases spanning the gap. This CDR3 contains 13 residues. DNA for the CDR3: TGTGCCAGCAGCCGGACATTCTATGAAAAACTGTTTTTT. This translates into CASSRTFYEKLFF.

V gene TRBV2 combines with J gene TRBJ2-1, with a possible D match to TRBD1 (7 bases). CDR1 is SNHLY and CDR2 is FYNNEI in the germline V gene. Trimming left V 2 bases short and J 5 bases short, with 19 bases between. The CDR3 totals 17 residues. DNA for the CDR3: TGTGCCAGCAGTGAACAGGGAGGCAGGGGGACGAACAATGAGCAGTTCTTC. It yields the protein CASSEQGGRGTNNEQFF. Full variable domain (outside the CDR3, taken from reference TRBV2 and TRBJ2-1): EPEVTQTPSHQVTQMGQEVILRCVPISNHLYFYWYRQILGQKVEFLVSFYNNEISEKSEIFDDQFSVERPDGSNFTLKIRSTKLEDSAMYFCASSEQGGRGTNNEQFFGPGTRLTVL.

This clone came up once. The chain carries TRBV5-1 and TRBJ2-5; D is tentatively TRBD1 or TRBD2 (6 bases each). The CDR3 is made up of 15 amino acids. Per the germline V gene, CDR1 is SGHRS and CDR2 is YFSETQ. V was pared by 0 bases and J by 4 bases, with 13 bases between. The CDR3 region has the DNA TGCGCCAGCAGCTTGGTTGGGGGGCATCGAGAGACCCAGTACTTC. It encodes CASSLVGGHRETQYF.

The chain uses TRBV30 and TRBJ1-2, with D maybe TRBD1 (6 bases). Trimming took off 2 bases at V and 4 bases at J, with 8 bases between the two ends. The CDR3 contains 12 residues. The germline CDR1 and CDR2 sequences are GTSNPN and SVGIG (reference sequence). Here the CDR3 reads CAWSLDSYGYTF. The CDR3 DNA follows: TGTGCCTGGAGTCTGGACAGCTATGGCTACACCTTC.

V usage is TRBV27 and J usage is TRBJ2-3; D uncertain. Germline V gives CDR1 MNHEY, CDR2 SMNVEV (reference sequence). Deletions cut 6 bases from V and 1 base from J, with 8 bases between. The CDR3 is made up of 13 amino acids. CDR3 in amino acids: CASRMGGTDTQYF. CDR3 DNA: TGTGCCAGCAGGATGGGTGGCACAGATACGCAGTATTTT.

The chain couples TRBV2 to TRBJ2-2; possible D gene TRBD2, 5 bases. Germline lookup yields CDR1 SNHLY and CDR2 FYNNEI. The CDR3 is 16 residues long. V lost 1 base, J lost 1 base, and 10 bases lay in between. The DNA of the CDR3 is TGTGCCAGCAGTGAAGATAGCGCGCAGAACACCGGGGAGCTGTTTTTT. Its protein product is CASSEDSAQNTGELFF.

The V call is TRBV6-1, the J call TRBJ1-5; D gene unclear. Germline lookup yields CDR1 MNHNS and CDR2 SASEGT. The V end lost 8 bases, the J end lost 15 bases, and 17 bases lay between the germline ends. There are 11 residues in the CDR3. CDR3 loop: CASHSGDLVHF. CDR3 DNA sequence: TGTGCCAGCCACAGCGGAGACCTCGTGCATTTT.

The V and J genes are TRBV2 and TRBJ1-6, with D uncertain. With 3 bases removed from V and 6 bases from J, the gap between germline ends came to 3 bases. The CDR3 is 12 amino acids. From germline, CDR1 is SNHLY and CDR2 FYNNEI. CDR3: CASSDSNSPLHF. As DNA, the CDR3 is TGTGCCAGCAGTGATAGTAATTCACCCCTCCACTTT.

V and J are TRBV7-2 and TRBJ2-1; 7 bases are a match to TRBD1. The CDR3 contains 13 residues. V lost 6 bases, J lost 13 bases, and 12 bases stayed unmatched. Germline V gene sequence: CDR1 SGHTA, CDR2 FQGNSA. The CDR3 sequence is CASSLTGTDVQFF. The CDR3 bases are TGTGCCAGCAGTCTAACAGGGACAGACGTCCAGTTCTTC.

The rearrangement links TRBV10-3 to TRBJ2-1; D possibly uses TRBD1 or TRBD2 (5 bases each). CDR1 is ENHRY, CDR2 SYGVKD, per germline. The CDR3 is 13 residues long. With 6 bases removed from V and 2 bases from J, the gap between germline ends came to 8 bases. CDR3 protein: CAISRDPYNEQFF. DNA of the CDR3: TGTGCCATCAGCCGGGACCCCTACAATGAGCAGTTCTTC.

The rearrangement links TRBV9 to TRBJ1-4; TRBD1 matches 8 bases. The germline V gene has CDR1 SGDLS and CDR2 YYNGEE. The CDR3 runs to 15 residues. J gave up 6 bases and V 0 bases, and 4 bases lay outside the gene matches. CDR3 nucleotides: TGTGCCAGCAGCGTAGAGGGGACAGGATATGAAAAACTGTTTTTT. Protein: CASSVEGTGYEKLFF. Using reference TRBV9 and TRBJ1-4 for the parts outside the CDR3, the full variable domain is DSGVTQTPKHLITATGQRVTLRCSPRSGDLSVYWYQQSLDQGLQFLIQYYNGEERAKGNILERFSAQQFPDLHSELNLSSLELGDSALYFCASSVEGTGYEKLFFGSGTQLSVL.

The gene calls are TRBV7-9 and TRBJ1-1; no firm D call. The CDR3 sequence is 12 residues long. Deletions cut 5 bases from V and 7 bases from J, with 11 bases between. Per germline, CDR1 SEHNR and CDR2 FQNEAQ (reference sequence). The CDR3 sequence is CASSHGGSEAFF. As DNA, the CDR3 is TGTGCCAGCAGCCACGGTGGGAGTGAAGCTTTCTTT.

The genes are TRBV7-3 and TRBJ1-2; D perhaps matches TRBD1 (5 bases). The V and J ends lost 0 bases and 2 bases respectively, with 10 bases between them. The CDR3 has 15 amino acids. Germline V gene data show CDR1 as SGHTA and CDR2 as FQGTGA. This CDR3 reads CASSLTGPENYGYTF. The CDR3 nucleotides are TGTGCCAGCAGCTTAACGGGACCGGAGAACTATGGCTACACCTTC.

The chain uses TRBV2 and TRBJ2-7; D call uncertain. The V gene's germline CDR1 is SNHLY and CDR2 FYNNEI. This CDR3 has 12 amino acids. V shed 3 bases and J shed 4 bases, with 7 bases lying between them. The CDR3 DNA reads as TGTGCCAGCAGTGAGTCGAGTTACGAGCAGTACTTC. The encoded protein is CASSESSYEQYF.

The chain has TRBV30 and TRBJ2-4, with a weak D call TRBD2 (5 bases). Germline CDR1 GTSNPN, CDR2 SVGIG (reference sequence). The CDR3 is made up of 14 amino acids. V lost 6 bases to trimming and J lost 5 bases, with 17 bases between them. In DNA, the CDR3 is TGTGCCTGTTCCGGGATCCAGATCGAAAACATTCAGTACTTC. Protein sequence: CACSGIQIENIQYF. Full variable domain (missing parts from reference TRBV30 and TRBJ2-4): SQTIHQWPATLVQPVGSPLSLECTVEGTSNPNLYWYRQAAGRGLQLLFYSVGIGQISSEVPQNLSASRPQDRQFILSSKKLLLSDSGFYLCACSGIQIENIQYFGAGTRLSVL.

The V and J genes are TRBV23-1 and TRBJ2-2; TRBD1 or TRBD2 may be the D gene (5 bases each). TRBV23-1 carries the ORF label, with uncertain function. This CDR3 is built from 13 residues. V was trimmed by 4 bases and J by 7 bases, leaving 10 bases between them. CDR3 DNA sequence: TGCGCCAGCAGTCGCGAGAGGGGCGGGGAGCTGTTTTTT. Encoded protein: CASSRERGGELFF.

Written as DNA, the CDR3 is TGTGCCAGCAGCTTAGCCCTGGCAGGTGATGAGCAGTTCTTC. Translation gives CASSLALAGDEQFF. The chain has TRBV7-2 and TRBJ2-1, with no clear D. CDR3 length: 14 amino acids. The V gene lost 0 bases and the J gene lost 8 bases, with 11 bases spanning the gap. Germline values: CDR1 SGHTA, CDR2 FQGNSA.

The chain joins TRBV27 to TRBJ2-7, with D perhaps assigned TRBD1 or TRBD2 (7 bases each). The V end was cut by 8 bases, the J end by 10 bases, with 18 bases between. Per the germline V gene, CDR1 is MNHEY and CDR2 is SMNVEV (reference sequence). The CDR3 length is 12 residues. CDR3 region: CASGGEGAPQYF. CDR3 sequence (DNA): TGTGCCAGCGGGGGGGAGGGGGCTCCCCAGTACTTC.